The 5 T cell receptor beta chains below come from one sample, sequenced in a study of a mutant IDH1 vaccine in newly diagnosed glioma. Sequencing was performed with immunoSEQ multiplex PCR; in TCRdb, only in-frame clones are kept and a portion is missing. The sample lists about 51,000 clones, about three quarters occurring once. Time point indicated: baseline, week 1 (first vaccination visit). Treatment in this sample: pre-vaccination baseline after standard-of-care therapy. Sequencing used PBMCs, obtained from a glioma patient treated with radiotherapy, temozolomide or both. These receptors all come from a woman aged 40 to 49 with glioma.

The chain uses TRBV5-1 and TRBJ1-6, with D hard to call. The germline CDR1 and CDR2 sequences are SGHRS and YFSETQ. V gave up 5 bases and J gave up 6 bases, with 18 bases separating them. CDR3 size: 16 residues. The CDR3 region has the DNA TGCGCCAGCAGGCCCGATGGGTCCCCTTTTAATTCACCCCTCCACTTT. It codes for CASRPDGSPFNSPLHF.

V and J are TRBV5-6 and TRBJ2-3; TRBD2 aligns across 10 bases. This CDR3 has 16 residues. V shed 0 bases, J shed 8 bases, and the junction held 9 bases outside the gene matches. CDR1 SGHDT and CDR2 YYEEEE come from the germline V gene. CDR3 protein: CASSLELAGILGTQYF. CDR3 nucleotides: TGTGCCAGCAGCTTGGAACTAGCGGGGATCCTAGGTACGCAGTATTTT. The whole variable domain, remainder taken from reference TRBV5-6 and TRBJ2-3, is DAGVTQSPTHLIKTRGQQVTLRCSPKSGHDTVSWYQQALGQGPQFIFQYYEEEERQRGNFPDRFSGHQFPNYSSELNVNALLLGDSALYLCASSLELAGILGTQYFGPGTRLTVL.

This clone was seen a single time. CDR3 sequence (DNA): TGTGCCAGCAGCGTTGGCAGTGGCTACACCTTC. This translates into CASSVGSGYTF. The chain carries TRBV9 and TRBJ1-2; no clear D gene. This CDR3 is built from 11 residues. Trimming left V 2 bases short and J 7 bases short, with 6 bases between. Germline assignment: CDR1 SGDLS and CDR2 YYNGEE.

The gene calls are TRBV5-1 and TRBJ2-3; no firm D call. This CDR3 has 13 residues. Trimming stripped 5 bases from V and 4 bases from J, with 11 bases between. The V gene's germline CDR1 is SGHRS and CDR2 YFSETQ. The CDR3 bases are TGCGCCAGCAGTAATATTGGTGCAGATACGCAGTATTTT. Residues: CASSNIGADTQYF. The entire variable domain, with the rest obtained from reference TRBV5-1 and TRBJ2-3, is as follows: KAGVTQTPRYLIKTRGQQVTLSCSPISGHRSVSWYQQTPGQGLQFLFEYFSETQRNKGNFPGRFSGRQFSNSRSEMNVSTLELGDSALYLCASSNIGADTQYFGPGTRLTVL.

The CDR3 DNA reads as TGTGCCAGCAGCTTAGTCTCCAGGGACAGGGTTGGGGCCAACGTCCTGACTTTC. Protein sequence: CASSLVSRDRVGANVLTF. This chain joins TRBV7-6 and TRBJ2-6, with 9 bases matching TRBD1. V shed 1 base and J 3 bases; nucleotides not matched to a gene: 7. The germline V gene has CDR1 SGHVS and CDR2 FNYEAQ. CDR3 length equals 18 residues. The full variable domain, its missing parts supplied by reference TRBV7-6 and TRBJ2-6, is GAGVSQSPRYKVTKRGQDVALRCDPISGHVSLYWYRQALGQGPEFLTYFNYEAQQDKSGLPNDRFSAERPEGSISTLTIQRTEQRDSAMYRCASSLVSRDRVGANVLTFGAGSRLTVL.